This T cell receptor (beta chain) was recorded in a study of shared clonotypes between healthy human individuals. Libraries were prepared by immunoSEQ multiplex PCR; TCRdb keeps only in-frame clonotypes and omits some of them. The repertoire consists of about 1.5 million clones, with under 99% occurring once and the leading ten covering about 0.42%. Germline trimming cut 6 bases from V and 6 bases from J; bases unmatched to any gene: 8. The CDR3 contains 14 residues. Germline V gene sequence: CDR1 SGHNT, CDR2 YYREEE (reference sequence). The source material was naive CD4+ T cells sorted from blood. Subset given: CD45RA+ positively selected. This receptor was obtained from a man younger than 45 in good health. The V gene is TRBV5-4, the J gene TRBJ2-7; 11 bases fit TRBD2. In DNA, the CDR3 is TGTGCCAGCACCAAACTAGCGGGAGTGGGCGAGCAGTACTTC. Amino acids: CASTKLAGVGEQYF.